This TCR beta chain appears in the sequencing data of a study of identical twins. This clonotype was seen only a few times. Its specificity is unknown. TCRdb re-called the 5' RACE reads with MiXCR, one entry per CDR3 protein. The table has roughly 720,000 distinct CDR3 sequences, roughly 18% seen once. Study results and limitations: Invariant T cells like MAIT and iNKT could partly confound the zero-insertion analyses.

This CDR3 is built from 17 residues. Germline CDR1 reads MNHEY; CDR2 reads SMNVEV (reference sequence). After removal of 5 bases from V and 5 bases from J, the junction contained 16 bases not matched to a gene. This sample also appeared in a second study, on T cells expressing NK-cell markers. That publication notes: Seven of the eight sequenced donors were HCMV-seropositive; one was seronegative. About six donors carried dominant NKG2C+ clonotypes that made up roughly 1.0-8% of their CD8+ T cells.

This receptor was taken from a woman aged 18-30 years in good health. The sample taken for sequencing was PBMCs. The chain combines TRBV27 with TRBJ2-5, with 8 bases identical to TRBD1. Written as DNA, the CDR3 is TGTGCCAGCAGTCCCTATCCGCCAGGGGGCTATGAGGAGACCCAGTACTTC. Translation gives CASSPYPPGGYEETQYF.